The sequence of this T cell receptor beta chain was determined in a study of cytomegalovirus exposure and HLA in healthy donors (dated by TCRdb to between 2016 and 2019). Context from the whole study: According to an earlier analysis of a few hundred of the donors, some 180 million T cells yielded roughly 110 million unique TCR beta sequences and less than 300 Gb of sequence data. Roughly 300 gigabases of sequencing data and tens of millions of unique TCR sequences were included in an early release covering around 650 HLA-typed donors. Among the roughly 400 genotyped donors, approximately 77% belonged to the genetic ancestry cluster associated with self-reported Caucasian donors. The study aimed to test whether cataloging public T cell receptors could reveal signatures of past pathogen exposure. Using immunosequencing, the study profiled T cell repertoires from approximately 700 subjects and related those repertoires to cytomegalovirus serostatus. Along with the roughly 710-subject first cohort, a separate validation cohort of 120 different subjects was used. To predict cytomegalovirus infection status, the study combined high-throughput TCR immunosequencing, statistical association of individual TCRs with disease status, and machine learning. To study patterns of TCR occurrence, a later analysis re-analyzed previously published TCR beta repertoires from several hundred donors and added high-resolution HLA genotyping. The later analysis used no new phenotypic data to find candidate immune exposures, relying instead on TCR beta sequences and their occurrence across donors. An earlier analysis of 587 of the donors applied high-throughput TCR beta sequencing to assess whether each TCR beta V gene segment acted as functional or pseudogenic. Alongside the repertoire data, information on donor age, sex, ethnicity and CMV serostatus was compiled. In a later genetic analysis, genome-wide SNP genotypes for about three fifths of the roughly 670 donors were used, and that subset was treated as a discovery cohort. Every repertoire in the discovery cohort had been generated on one and the same sequencing platform. Class I and class II HLA loci were covered by the typing at four-digit resolution. The number of donors typed differed by locus, with roughly 620-630 for A, B, C, DRB1 and DQB1, around 500 for DQA1, over 600 for DPA1, and around 450 for DPB1. Because of strong linkage in the cohort, roughly five DR-DQ haplotypes were treated as single units for association and clustering. Across about 380 genotyped donors of the cohort, an average of 235,054 unique TCR beta nucleotide sequences per donor were sequenced, and roughly 17% of those sequences were non-productive. Summary of the overall study and its limitations: Correlated functional status among segregating V segments might be attributable to linkage disequilibrium, but an unknown experimental factor could not be ruled out. According to a later analysis, TCR association rates differed among HLA loci, with DRB1 alleles showing the most associated TCRs and HLA-C alleles showing the fewest. Immune exposure information for the cohort was limited to CMV serostatus. Compared with the roughly 600-donor mean, donors in an Asian-associated ancestry cluster had fewer N-insertions in productive TCRs, according to a later genetic analysis. A few of the identified cytomegalovirus-associated TCR beta chains were confirmed in vitro to be specific for cytomegalovirus antigens. Cytomegalovirus status was reported to be diagnosed by the classifier with high specificity and sensitivity in both the original and validation cohorts. Only TCR beta chains were sequenced in this cohort, and the absence of alpha or paired-chain data limited detectable features. When HLA alleles, especially DR and DQ, strongly co-occurred, TCR associations were difficult to assign to individual alleles. A further reported finding was that TCR beta sequences accurately predicted the HLA-A and HLA-B alleles for most subjects in the first cohort. In an earlier analysis of about 540 of the donors, most TCR beta V segments were observed in productive rearrangements about 90% or about 30% of the time, broadly matching IMGT annotations. Most CMV-associated TCR beta chains appeared to be HLA-restricted in a later analysis, and the HLA associations seemed to be driven largely by CMV exposure. A cluster of highly shared sequence variants was judged likely to represent a technical artifact of the sequencing pipeline. According to a later analysis, parvovirus B19, influenza, CMV and Epstein-Barr virus appeared linked to several top co-occurrence clusters. A later analysis associated 16,951 TCR beta sequences with specific HLA alleles at a false discovery rate of 0.05. It was suggested by the authors that the approach could potentially be generalized to other disease states and immunological phenotypes. Presence/absence analyses assumed roughly uniform sequencing depth across donors, an assumption that may not hold. Because counts were too low, about 15 rarely observed V segments, including chromosome 9 orphons, were left out of the earlier analysis of approximately 580 of the donors. Across donors, most TCR sequences were observed very rarely, whereas some public TCRs were present in many individuals. HLA typing was unavailable for some donors at each locus, so association tests used only the typed subset. In a later genetic analysis, a missense DCLRE1C variant was associated with V-gene and J-gene trimming of TCR beta chains, and the association was replicated in an independent cohort. A later analysis found that HLA-associated TCR beta chains were more clonally expanded and had lower generation probabilities than equally common non-associated chains. The study gave a list of 150 to 200 TCR beta chains associated with cytomegalovirus.

The cohort was made up of approximately 670 healthy bone marrow donors. All cohort members were sampled while nominally healthy, although unrecorded immune exposures were likely present. The donor was CMV seropositive and belonged to the group of about 290 seropositive cohort members. Each donor provided a peripheral blood sample, and peripheral blood mononuclear cells were used for TCR beta sequencing. The Qiagen DNeasy Blood Extraction Kit was used to extract genomic DNA from the blood cell samples. To prepare the library, the immunoSEQ multiplex PCR assay was applied. The multiplex PCR relied on a mix of 60 forward primers for TCR Vbeta segments and 13 reverse primers for TCR Jbeta segments. The CDR3 region of rearranged TCR beta genes was amplified from genomic DNA by a multiplex PCR assay. The amplified TCR beta libraries were sequenced on the Illumina HiSeq System as 87-base-pair reads. As for the original processing: A later analysis counted about 80 million unique TCR beta chains across the 700 or so repertoires, and about 10 million of these chains were shared by at least two donors. To remove PCR and sequencing errors, raw reads were error-corrected and collapsed into unique sequences using a nearest-neighbor algorithm that merged closely related sequences. To assign V, D and J gene segments, CDR3 sequences were aligned to IMGT reference sequences. For a sequence to be retained, a match of at least six nucleotides was required to both a V gene segment and a J gene segment. Rearrangements were classified as productive when the CDR3 lacked stop codons and remained in frame with V and J, and all other rearrangements were classified as non-productive. Following IMGT convention, CDR3 was defined as the stretch from the second conserved V-encoded cysteine to the conserved J-encoded phenylalanine. Sequences without an unambiguous match to a single V gene segment were excluded from the earlier analysis of about 630 of the donors. In an earlier analysis of some 590 of the donors, a V segment was called functional when productive rearrangements were above 56.7%, and segregating when the standard deviation between donors exceeded 5%. To diagnose cytomegalovirus status from the catalog of TCR beta chain sequences, a statistical classification framework was built. A later analysis assigned V and J genes by comparing TCR nucleotide sequences with IMGT/GENE-DB human TR gene sequences. The TCRdist pipeline was used in a later analysis to assign CDR3 sequences and most-parsimonious VDJ recombination scenarios. In a later analysis, each TCR beta chain was defined by its CDR3 amino acid sequence together with its V-gene family, and reads lacking a unique V-gene family were excluded. In a later analysis, 450 to 600 highly shared, low-generation-probability nucleotide sequences were removed to address suspected cross-contamination and a sequencing artifact. In a later analysis, a clonal expansion index was calculated for each public chain from normalized within-repertoire ranks of inferred template counts. Generation probabilities in a later analysis came from a VDJ recombination model fitted to out-of-frame rearrangements, and those results were checked against IGoR. In a later analysis, hypergeometric tests were used to score TCR-TCR, TCR-HLA and TCR-CMV co-occurrence, with a repertoire-size bias correction applied to TCR pairs. In a later analysis, false discovery rates were estimated by permuting HLA or CMV assignments 20 times. In a later analysis, co-occurring TCRs were grouped with DBSCAN, and TCRdist sequence similarity was added when clustering was performed within HLA-allele-positive subsets. For co-occurrence clustering, repertoires with fewer than 30,000 or more than 120,000 public chains were excluded, along with four or five repertoires with anomalous nucleotide sharing. Held by TCRdb, this immuneACCESS table contains in-frame sequences only and omits some clones. Under half of the omission traces to an unresolved V gene where checked; the cause of the rest is unknown. The V and J calls and clone size come from that table; D and trimming were worked out from the DNA. This sample has some 150,000 clones in its table, and roughly 80% of those were observed once. The top ten hold approximately 6.1% of the sample.

Turning to this clone: The antigen it binds to is not known. Base qualities are not at hand, and no much larger clone is one base apart.

This TCR derives from a man between 25 and 39 years old in good health and CMV-seropositive. The sequenced material came from PBMCs.

The DNA reads TGTGCCAGTAGTAGGGGGCAGAACACTGAAGCTTTCTTT. It specifies CASSRGQNTEAFF. The rearrangement joined TRBV19 to TRBJ1-1; the best D guess is TRBD1, with 6 bases matching. The V and J ends are trimmed by 4 bases and 1 base, leaving 7 bases between them. Taken from cysteine to phenylalanine, the CDR3 has 13 residues. The entry retains the CDR3 DNA only, 39 bases that are in frame from base 1. From a lookup of the germline V gene (reference sequence), CDR1 and CDR2 are LNHDA and SQIVND.